The 3 T cell receptor beta chains below were found in one sample sequenced in a study of T cells in women clearing cervical HPV infection. TCRdb keeps only in-frame clones here, not all; method: immunoSEQ multiplex PCR. The sample includes approximately 49,000 clones. Sequenced: blood buffy coat. These receptors originate from a woman aged 18 to 75 with a cervical HPV16 infection that either progressed to CIN3+ or cleared (not recorded which).

On this clone: From the germline J gene comes the end of the CDR3, since the read stops 3 residues before it. The rearrangement links TRBV9 to TRBJ2-7; TRBD2 agrees at 9 bases. Losses at the gene ends were 0 bases for V and 6 bases for J; bases not matched to a gene: 7. Germline CDR1 and CDR2: SGDLS and YYNGEE. The CDR3 covers 15 residues. The part of the CDR3 DNA that was read is TGTGCCAGCAGCGTAGAATTAGCGGGAGTCGGCGAG. This translates into CASSVELAGVGE. The CDR3 reads in full as CASSVELAGVGEQYF.

Turning to this clone: The read halts 3 residues ahead of the CDR3 end, with the missing end drawn from the germline J gene. The J gene is TRBJ2-4, the V gene TRBV7-9; possible D gene TRBD1, 6 bases. From germline, CDR1 is SEHNR and CDR2 FQNEAQ (reference sequence). The CDR3 runs to 14 residues. Trimming removed 1 base at V and 5 bases at J, with 9 bases between. Partial CDR3 DNA: TGTGCCAGCAGCTTAGTCCAGGGGCAAAACATT. The encoded protein is CASSLVQGQNI. The whole CDR3 sequence is CASSLVQGQNIQYF. The full variable domain, in which reference TRBV7-9 and TRBJ2-4 provide the parts outside the CDR3, is DTGVSQNPRHKITKRGQNVTFRCDPISEHNRLYWYRQTLGQGPEFLTYFQNEAQLEKSRLLSDRFSAERPKGSFSTLEIQRTEQGDSAMYLCASSLVQGQNIQYFGAGTRLSVL.

With respect to this clone: The CDR3 is cut off 3 residues early in the read; its end comes from the germline J gene. The chain couples TRBV7-2 to TRBJ1-4; 9 bases are shared with TRBD1. With V trimmed by 5 bases and J by 7 bases, 8 bases remained unmatched. This CDR3 region has 15 residues. Germline V gives CDR1 SGHTA, CDR2 FQGNSA. CDR3 region: CASSATGGASEKLFF. CDR3 bases read: TGTGCCAGCAGCGCTACAGGGGGCGCGAGTGAAAAA. Looking up the rest from reference TRBV7-2 and TRBJ1-4 gives the full variable domain: GAGVSQSPSNKVTEKGKDVELRCDPISGHTALYWYRQSLGQGLEFLIYFQGNSAPDKSGLPSDRFSAERTGGSVSTLTIQRTQQEDSAVYLCASSATGGASEKLFFGSGTQLSVL.